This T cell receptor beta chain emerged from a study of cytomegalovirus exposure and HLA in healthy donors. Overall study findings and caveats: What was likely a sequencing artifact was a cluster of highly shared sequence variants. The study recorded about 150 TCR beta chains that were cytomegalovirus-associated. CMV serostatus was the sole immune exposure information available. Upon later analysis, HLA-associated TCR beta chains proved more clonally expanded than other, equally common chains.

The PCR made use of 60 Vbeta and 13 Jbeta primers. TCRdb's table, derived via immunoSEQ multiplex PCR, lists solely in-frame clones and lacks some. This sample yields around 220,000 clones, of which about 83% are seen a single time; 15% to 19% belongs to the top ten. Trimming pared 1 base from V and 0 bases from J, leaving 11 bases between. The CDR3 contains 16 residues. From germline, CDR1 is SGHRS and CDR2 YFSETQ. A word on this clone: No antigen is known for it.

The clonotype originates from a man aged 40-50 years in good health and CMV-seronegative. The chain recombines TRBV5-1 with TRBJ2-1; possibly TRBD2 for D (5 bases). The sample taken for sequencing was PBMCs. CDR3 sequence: CASSLSVGSSYNEQFF. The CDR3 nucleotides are TGCGCCAGCAGCTTGAGCGTTGGGAGCTCCTACAATGAGCAGTTCTTC.